The entry below describes one T cell receptor (beta chain). Its binding antigen is unknown. The record has no base qualities; no much larger clone is one base away. The germline V gene gives CDR1 as SGHDN and CDR2 as FVKESK. The junction carries 13 bases between V and J, which are trimmed by 4 bases and 4 bases respectively. Inclusive of the bounding cysteine and phenylalanine, the CDR3 is 14 residues long. The CDR3 DNA has 42 bases and is translated from base 1. This entry is derived from a study of cytomegalovirus exposure and HLA in healthy donors (dated by TCRdb to the late 2010s). With regard to the full study: According to an earlier analysis of several hundred of the donors, 150 million to 200 million T cells yielded 117 million unique TCR beta sequences and less than 300 Gb of sequence data. An early release covering roughly 580 HLA-typed donors comprised approximately 300 gigabases of sequencing data and around 80 million unique TCR sequences. The study combined high-throughput TCR immunosequencing, statistical association of individual TCRs with disease status, and machine learning to predict cytomegalovirus infection status. The study profiled the T cell repertoires of under 700 subjects by immunosequencing and related them to cytomegalovirus serostatus. All discovery cohort repertoires had been generated on a single sequencing platform. Class I and class II HLA loci were covered by the typing at four-digit resolution. To study patterns of TCR occurrence, a later analysis re-analyzed previously published TCR beta repertoires from around 660 donors and added high-resolution HLA genotyping. Alongside the repertoire data, information on donor age, sex, ethnicity and CMV serostatus was compiled. In addition to the first cohort of 650 to 800 subjects, a separate validation cohort of 130 or so different subjects was used. A handful of DR-DQ haplotypes were treated as single units for association and clustering because of strong linkage in the cohort. Rather than using new phenotypic data, the later analysis identified candidate immune exposures from TCR beta sequences and from how often those sequences occurred across donors. Typing coverage varied by locus: roughly 620-640 donors for A, B, C, DRB1 and DQB1; 500 to 550 for DQA1; more than 600 for DPA1; 400 to 480 for DPB1. Genome-wide SNP genotypes for about 60% of the 666 donors were used in a later genetic analysis, which treated that subset as a discovery cohort. Across around 400 genotyped donors of the cohort, an average of roughly 230,000 unique TCR beta nucleotide sequences per donor were sequenced, and approximately 17% of those sequences were non-productive. An earlier analysis of more than 450 of the donors used high-throughput TCR beta sequencing to judge whether each TCR beta V gene segment behaved as functional or pseudogenic. The study aimed to test whether signatures of past pathogen exposure could be identified by cataloging public T cell receptors. The genetic ancestry cluster associated with self-reported Caucasian donors included about four fifths of the approximately 410 genotyped donors. The investigation overall reported the following: Because counts were too low, seventeen rarely observed V segments, including chromosome 9 orphons, were excluded from the earlier analysis of 587 of the donors. For the cohort, immune exposure information was limited to CMV serostatus. This cohort had only TCR beta chains sequenced, and the lack of alpha or paired-chain data limited which features could be detected. The sequencing pipeline was judged likely to have produced a cluster of highly shared sequence variants as a technical artifact. A later analysis associated approximately 17,000 TCR beta sequences with specific HLA alleles at a false discovery rate of 0.05. A further reported finding was that TCR beta sequences accurately predicted the HLA-A and HLA-B alleles for most subjects in the first cohort. In the study, roughly 160 TCR beta chains were listed as associated with cytomegalovirus. A few of the identified cytomegalovirus-associated TCR beta chains were confirmed in vitro to be specific for cytomegalovirus antigens. When HLA alleles, especially DR and DQ, strongly co-occurred, attributing TCR associations to individual alleles was difficult. A later genetic analysis reported fewer N-insertions in productive TCRs among donors in an Asian-associated ancestry cluster than the roughly 700-donor mean. Some IMGT-functional V segments, including TRBV6-2 and TRBV6-3, could not be told apart with the 87-base-pair reads, so those segments were excluded. While some public TCRs were present in many individuals, most TCR sequences turned up only very rarely across donors. Sequencing depth was assumed to be roughly uniform across donors in the presence/absence analyses, though that assumption may not hold. A later analysis found that TCR association rates varied across HLA loci, with DRB1 alleles showing the most associated TCRs and HLA-C alleles the fewest. In an earlier analysis of some 550 of the donors, most TCR beta V segments were observed in productive rearrangements about 90% or about 30% of the time, broadly matching IMGT annotations. Several of the top co-occurrence clusters appeared to be linked to parvovirus B19, influenza, CMV and Epstein-Barr virus, according to a later analysis. V-gene and J-gene trimming of TCR beta chains was associated with a missense DCLRE1C variant in a later genetic analysis, and the association was replicated in an independent cohort. Because HLA typing was unavailable for some donors at each locus, only the typed subset was used in association tests. The classifier was reported to diagnose cytomegalovirus status with high specificity and sensitivity in both the original cohort and the validation cohort. According to the authors, the approach could potentially be generalized to other disease states and immunological phenotypes. According to a later analysis, most CMV-associated TCR beta chains appeared to be HLA-restricted, and the HLA associations seemed to be driven largely by CMV exposure. Compared with equally common non-associated chains, HLA-associated TCR beta chains in a later analysis were more clonally expanded and had lower generation probabilities. Correlated functional status among segregating V segments might reflect linkage disequilibrium, but an unknown experimental factor could not be ruled out.

The cohort comprised several hundred healthy bone marrow donors. At the time of sampling, every cohort member was nominally healthy, though immune exposures that went unrecorded were likely present. The donor tested CMV seropositive and was one of the 289 seropositive cohort members. A peripheral blood sample was provided by each donor, and peripheral blood mononuclear cells were used for TCR beta sequencing. Genomic DNA was extracted from the blood cell samples with the Qiagen DNeasy Blood Extraction Kit. Libraries were built with the immunoSEQ multiplex PCR assay. For the multiplex PCR, a mixture combining 60 forward primers for TCR Vbeta segments and 13 reverse primers for TCR Jbeta segments was used. A multiplex PCR assay on genomic DNA amplified the CDR3 region of rearranged TCR beta genes. Amplified TCR beta libraries were sequenced as 87-base-pair reads on the Illumina HiSeq System. In the source study's methods: A later analysis tallied tens of millions of unique TCR beta chains across the 650 to 750 repertoires, and about 12 million of those chains were shared by two or more donors. Raw reads were error-corrected and collapsed into unique sequences with a nearest-neighbor algorithm that merged closely related sequences to remove PCR and sequencing errors. To assign V, D and J gene segments, CDR3 sequences were aligned to IMGT reference sequences. Each retained sequence needed at least a six-nucleotide match to both a V gene segment and a J gene segment. A rearrangement counted as productive if the CDR3 had no stop codons and remained in frame with V and J, and every other rearrangement counted as non-productive. Following IMGT convention, CDR3 was defined as the stretch from the second conserved V-encoded cysteine up to the conserved J-encoded phenylalanine. The earlier analysis of about 570 of the donors excluded any sequence lacking an unambiguous match to a single V gene segment. In an earlier analysis of several hundred of the donors, a V segment was called functional when productive rearrangements were above 56.7%, and segregating when the standard deviation between donors exceeded 5%. A statistical classification framework was built to diagnose cytomegalovirus status from the catalog of TCR beta chain sequences. A later analysis assigned V and J genes by comparing TCR nucleotide sequences with IMGT/GENE-DB human TR gene sequences. Using the TCRdist pipeline, a later analysis assigned CDR3 sequences along with most-parsimonious VDJ recombination scenarios. In a later analysis, each TCR beta chain was defined by its CDR3 amino acid sequence together with its V-gene family, and reads lacking a unique V-gene family were excluded. In a later analysis, some 600 highly shared, low-generation-probability nucleotide sequences were removed to address suspected cross-contamination and a sequencing artifact. In a later analysis, a clonal expansion index for each public chain was calculated from normalized within-repertoire ranks of inferred template counts. In a later analysis, generation probabilities were computed using a VDJ recombination model fitted to out-of-frame rearrangements, and the results were checked against IGoR. In a later analysis, hypergeometric tests were used to score TCR-TCR, TCR-HLA and TCR-CMV co-occurrence, with a repertoire-size bias correction applied to TCR pairs. To estimate false discovery rates, a later analysis permuted the HLA or CMV assignments 20 times. In a later analysis, co-occurring TCRs were grouped with DBSCAN, and TCRdist sequence similarity was added when clustering was performed within HLA-allele-positive subsets. For co-occurrence clustering, repertoires with fewer than 30,000 or more than 120,000 public chains were excluded, along with roughly five repertoires with anomalous nucleotide sharing. TCRdb stores this immuneACCESS table with in-frame sequences only. Part of the clones is absent; in the studies checked, under half of the shortfall reflects unresolved V genes, and no reason is known for the rest. The V and J calls and clone size come from that table; D and trimming were worked out from the DNA. Counted in this sample were approximately 300,000 clones; roughly 81% of them appeared once. In total, the top ten clones hold 2% of the sample.

The source material was PBMCs. The source of this sequence is a woman in her thirties or forties in good health and CMV-seropositive. The chain is encoded by TRBV14 joined to TRBJ1-2, with the D gene uncertain. The DNA sequence is as follows: TGTGCCAGCAGCCCCCTCGAGGTCCTCTATGGCTACACCTTC. Its coded protein is CASSPLEVLYGYTF.